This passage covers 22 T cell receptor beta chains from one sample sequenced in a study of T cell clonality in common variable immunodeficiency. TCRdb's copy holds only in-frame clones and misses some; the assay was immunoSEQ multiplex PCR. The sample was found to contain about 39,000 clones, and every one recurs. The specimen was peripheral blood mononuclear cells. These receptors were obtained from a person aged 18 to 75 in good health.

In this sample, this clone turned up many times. The CDR3 DNA, read in part, is TGCGCCAGCAGCTCCGCCCAGGGAGTCTACAATGAG. Translation: CASSSAQGVYNE. The entire CDR3 reads CASSSAQGVYNEQFF. V and J are TRBV5-1 and TRBJ2-1; perhaps D is TRBD1 or TRBD2 (5 bases each). Coverage ceases 3 residues before the CDR3 finishes, and the germline J gene fills in the end. Germline V lookup: CDR1 SGHRS, CDR2 YFSETQ. The CDR3 is 15 amino acids. The germline V and J ends were trimmed by 3 bases and 3 bases, with 13 bases remaining between them.

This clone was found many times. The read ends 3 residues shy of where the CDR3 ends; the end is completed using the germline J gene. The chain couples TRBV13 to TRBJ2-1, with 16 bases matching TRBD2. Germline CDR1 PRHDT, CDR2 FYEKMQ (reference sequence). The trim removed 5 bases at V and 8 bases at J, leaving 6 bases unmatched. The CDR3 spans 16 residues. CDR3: CASSLGTSGGGHEQFF. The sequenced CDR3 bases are TGTGCCAGCAGCCTGGGGACTAGCGGGGGGGGACATGAG.

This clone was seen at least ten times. CDR3 sequence: CASSDWLGTGAEKLFF. The sequenced CDR3 bases are TGCGCCAGCAGCGACTGGTTAGGGACAGGGGCTGAAAAA. The chain combines TRBV5-1 with TRBJ1-4, with 10 bases that match TRBD1. With the read ending 3 residues before the CDR3 end, the germline J gene is used to fill in that end. In germline, CDR1 is SGHRS, CDR2 YFSETQ. The J segment lost 7 bases and the V segment lost 4 bases, leaving 10 bases of the junction unmatched. This CDR3 spans 16 amino acids.

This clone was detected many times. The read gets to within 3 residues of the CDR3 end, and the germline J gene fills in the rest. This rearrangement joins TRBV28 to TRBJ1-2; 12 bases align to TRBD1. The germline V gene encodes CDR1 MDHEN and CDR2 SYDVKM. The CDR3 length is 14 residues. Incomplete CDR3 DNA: TGTGCCAGCAATCCGGGACAGGGGGCACGGGGC. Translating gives CASNPGQGARG. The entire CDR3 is CASNPGQGARGYTF.

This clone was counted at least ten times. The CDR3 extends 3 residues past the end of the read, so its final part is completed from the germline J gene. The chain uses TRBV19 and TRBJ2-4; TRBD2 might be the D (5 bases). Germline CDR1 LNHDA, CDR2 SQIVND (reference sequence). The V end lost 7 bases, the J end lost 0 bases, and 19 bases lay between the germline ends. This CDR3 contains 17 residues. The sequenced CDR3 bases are TGTGCCAGTAACCCCTTCTTCGACGGGGTAGCCAAAAACATT. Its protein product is CASNPFFDGVAKNI. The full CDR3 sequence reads CASNPFFDGVAKNIQYF.

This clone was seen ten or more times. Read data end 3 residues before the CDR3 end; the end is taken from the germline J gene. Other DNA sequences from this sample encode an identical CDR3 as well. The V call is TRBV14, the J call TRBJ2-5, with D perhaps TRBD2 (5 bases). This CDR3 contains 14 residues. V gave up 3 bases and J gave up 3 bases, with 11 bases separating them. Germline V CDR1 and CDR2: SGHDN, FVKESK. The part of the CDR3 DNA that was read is TGTGCCAGCAGCCAGGACTTTTCGAAAGAGACC. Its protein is CASSQDFSKET. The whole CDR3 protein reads CASSQDFSKETQYF. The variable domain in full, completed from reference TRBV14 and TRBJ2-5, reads EAGVTQFPSHSVIEKGQTVTLRCDPISGHDNLYWYRRVMGKEIKFLLHFVKESKQDESGMPNNRFLAERTGGTYSTLKVQPAELEDSGVYFCASSQDFSKETQYFGPGTRLLVL.

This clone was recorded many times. Incomplete CDR3 DNA: TGCAGTGCTAGAGATCAGGGTAGACGGAACAATGAG. Residues: CSARDQGRRNNE. The CDR3 reads in full as CSARDQGRRNNEQFF. This chain joins TRBV20-1 and TRBJ2-1; maybe TRBD1 (5 bases). The read gets to within 3 residues of the CDR3 end, and the germline J gene fills in the rest. The germline CDR1 and CDR2 sequences are DFQATT and SNEGSKA (reference sequence). Trimming removed 0 bases at V and 5 bases at J, with 14 bases between. The CDR3 sequence is 15 residues long.

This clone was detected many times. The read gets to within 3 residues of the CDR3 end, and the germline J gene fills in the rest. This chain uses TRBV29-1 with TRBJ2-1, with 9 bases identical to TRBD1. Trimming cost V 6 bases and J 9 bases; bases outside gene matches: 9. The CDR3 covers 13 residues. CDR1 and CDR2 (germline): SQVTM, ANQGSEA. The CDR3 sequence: CSVARDRASEQFF. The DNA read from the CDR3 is TGCAGCGTCGCTCGGGACAGGGCCAGTGAG.

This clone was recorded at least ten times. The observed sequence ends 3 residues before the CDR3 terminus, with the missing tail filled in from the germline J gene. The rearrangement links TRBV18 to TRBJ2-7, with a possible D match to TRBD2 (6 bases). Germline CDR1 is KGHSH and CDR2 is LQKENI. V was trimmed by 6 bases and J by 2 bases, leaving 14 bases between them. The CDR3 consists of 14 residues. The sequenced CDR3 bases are TGTGCCAGCTCCCAAGGAGGGACTCCCTACGAG. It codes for CASSQGGTPYE. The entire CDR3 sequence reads CASSQGGTPYEQYF. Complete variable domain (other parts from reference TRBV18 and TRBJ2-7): NAGVMQNPRHLVRRRGQEARLRCSPMKGHSHVYWYRQLPEEGLKFMVYLQKENIIDESGMPKERFSAEFPKEGPSILRIQQVVRGDSAAYFCASSQGGTPYEQYFGPGTRLTVT.

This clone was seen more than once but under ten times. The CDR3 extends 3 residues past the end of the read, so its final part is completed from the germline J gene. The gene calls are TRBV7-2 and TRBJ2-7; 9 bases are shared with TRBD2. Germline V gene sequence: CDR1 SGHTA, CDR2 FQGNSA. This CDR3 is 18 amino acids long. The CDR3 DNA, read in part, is TGTGCAAGTCGCTTAGCCCTAGGGATCAGCGGGAGGTCCTACGAG. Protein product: CASRLALGISGRSYE. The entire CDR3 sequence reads CASRLALGISGRSYEQYF.

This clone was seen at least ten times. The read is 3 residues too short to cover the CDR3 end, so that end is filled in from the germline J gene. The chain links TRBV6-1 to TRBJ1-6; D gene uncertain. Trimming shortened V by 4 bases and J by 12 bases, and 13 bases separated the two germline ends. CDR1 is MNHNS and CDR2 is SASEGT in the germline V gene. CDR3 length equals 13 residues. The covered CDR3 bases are TGTGCCAGCAGTGCCGGACTGGTGGAACCC. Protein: CASSAGLVEP. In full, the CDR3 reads CASSAGLVEPLHF.

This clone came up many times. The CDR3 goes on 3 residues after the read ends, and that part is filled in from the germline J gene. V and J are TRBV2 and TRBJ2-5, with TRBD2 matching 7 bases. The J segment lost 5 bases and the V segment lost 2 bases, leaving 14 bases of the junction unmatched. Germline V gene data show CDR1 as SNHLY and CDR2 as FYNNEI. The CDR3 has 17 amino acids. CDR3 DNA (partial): TGTGCCAGCAGTGAAAGGACATTAACCGGGGGGATGGAGACC. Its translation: CASSERTLTGGMET. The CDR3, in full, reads CASSERTLTGGMETQYF.

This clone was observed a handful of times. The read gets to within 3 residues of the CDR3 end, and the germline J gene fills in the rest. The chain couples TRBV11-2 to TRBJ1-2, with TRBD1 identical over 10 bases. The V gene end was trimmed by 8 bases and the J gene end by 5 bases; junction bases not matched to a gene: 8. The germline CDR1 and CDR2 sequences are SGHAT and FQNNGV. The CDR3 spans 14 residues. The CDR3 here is CASGPGQGGYGYTF. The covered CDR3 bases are TGTGCCAGCGGCCCCGGACAGGGGGGGTATGGC.

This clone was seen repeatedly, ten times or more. The CDR3 bases that were read are TGTGCCAGTAGTATAGATCTCGCGGGAGGGCCCGGCAATGAG. Translated, it gives CASSIDLAGGPGNE. The full CDR3 sequence reads CASSIDLAGGPGNEQFF. The chain couples TRBV19 to TRBJ2-1; 9 bases map to TRBD2. The missing CDR3 end, 3 residues past where the read stops, is filled in from the germline J gene. CDR1 and CDR2 (germline): LNHDA, SQIVND (reference sequence). J gave up 6 bases and V 0 bases, and 9 bases lay outside the gene matches. CDR3 length: 17 amino acids.

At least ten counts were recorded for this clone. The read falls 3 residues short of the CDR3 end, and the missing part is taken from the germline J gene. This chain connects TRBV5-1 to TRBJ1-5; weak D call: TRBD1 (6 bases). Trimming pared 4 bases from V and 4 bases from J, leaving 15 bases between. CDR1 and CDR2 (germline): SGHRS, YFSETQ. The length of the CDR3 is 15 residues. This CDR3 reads CASSPVGAGNQPQHF. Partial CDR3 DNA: TGCGCCAGCAGCCCGGTGGGGGCAGGGAATCAGCCC.

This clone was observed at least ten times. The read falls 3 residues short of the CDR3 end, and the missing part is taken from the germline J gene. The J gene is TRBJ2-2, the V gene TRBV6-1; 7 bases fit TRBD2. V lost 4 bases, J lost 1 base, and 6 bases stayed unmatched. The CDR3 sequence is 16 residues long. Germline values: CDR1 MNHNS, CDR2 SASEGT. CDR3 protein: CASSAMTGGNTGELFF. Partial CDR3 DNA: TGTGCCAGCAGTGCCATGACGGGGGGGAACACCGGGGAG.

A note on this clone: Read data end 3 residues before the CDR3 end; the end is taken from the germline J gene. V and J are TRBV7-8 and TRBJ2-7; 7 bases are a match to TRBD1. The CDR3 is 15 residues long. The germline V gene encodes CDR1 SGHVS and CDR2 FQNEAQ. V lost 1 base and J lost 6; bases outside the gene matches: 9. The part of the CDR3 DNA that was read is TGTGCCAGCAGCTTAGGACAGGGAGTAGTCTCCGAG. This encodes CASSLGQGVVSE. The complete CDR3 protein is CASSLGQGVVSEQYF. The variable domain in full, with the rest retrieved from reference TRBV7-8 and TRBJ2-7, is GAGVSQSPRYKVAKRGQDVALRCDPISGHVSLFWYQQALGQGPEFLTYFQNEAQLDKSGLPSDRFFAERPEGSVSTLKIQRTQQEDSAVYLCASSLGQGVVSEQYFGPGTRLTVT.

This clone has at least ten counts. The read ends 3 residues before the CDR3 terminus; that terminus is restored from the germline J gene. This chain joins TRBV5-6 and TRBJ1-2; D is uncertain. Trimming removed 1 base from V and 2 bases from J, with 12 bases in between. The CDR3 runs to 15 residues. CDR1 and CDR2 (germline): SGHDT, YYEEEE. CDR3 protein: CASSLLGRKNYGYTF. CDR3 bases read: TGTGCCAGCAGCTTGTTAGGCAGGAAAAACTATGGC.

CDR3 region: CASTLTANYGYTF. The sequenced part of the CDR3 DNA is TGTGCCAGCACCCTGACAGCTAACTATGGC. The rearrangement joins TRBV7-2 to TRBJ1-2; a possible D gene is TRBD1 (5 bases). Read coverage stops 3 residues before the CDR3 terminus; the germline J gene supplies the remainder. Germline V gene data show CDR1 as SGHTA and CDR2 as FQGNSA. The CDR3 has 13 amino acids. Trimming stripped 7 bases from V and 0 bases from J, with 9 bases between. The complete variable domain, with remaining parts taken from reference TRBV7-2 and TRBJ1-2, reads GAGVSQSPSNKVTEKGKDVELRCDPISGHTALYWYRQSLGQGLEFLIYFQGNSAPDKSGLPSDRFSAERTGGSVSTLTIQRTQQEDSAVYLCASTLTANYGYTFGSGTRLTVV.

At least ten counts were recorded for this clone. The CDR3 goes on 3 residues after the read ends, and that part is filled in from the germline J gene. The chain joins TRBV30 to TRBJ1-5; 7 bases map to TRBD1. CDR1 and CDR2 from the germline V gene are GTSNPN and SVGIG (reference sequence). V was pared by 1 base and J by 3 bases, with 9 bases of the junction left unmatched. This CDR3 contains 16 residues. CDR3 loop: CAWSGAGQRYNQPQHF. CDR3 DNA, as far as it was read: TGTGCCTGGAGTGGCGCGGGACAGCGGTACAATCAGCCC.

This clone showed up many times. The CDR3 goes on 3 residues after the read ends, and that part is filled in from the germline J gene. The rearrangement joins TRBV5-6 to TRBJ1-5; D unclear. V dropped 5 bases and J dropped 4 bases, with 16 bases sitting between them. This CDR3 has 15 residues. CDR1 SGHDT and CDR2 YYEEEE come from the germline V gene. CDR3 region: CASSAGSQGNQPQHF. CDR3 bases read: TGTGCCAGCAGTGCCGGGTCGCAAGGAAATCAGCCC.

CDR3 amino acids: CASSRGQGKYQPQHF. CDR3 DNA, as far as it was read: TGTGCCAGTAGTCGGGGCCAGGGGAAGTATCAGCCC. V and J are TRBV19 and TRBJ1-5, with D possibly being TRBD1 (6 bases). The CDR3 end falls 3 residues outside the read, so it is completed with the germline J gene. CDR3 size: 15 residues. Per the germline V gene, CDR1 is LNHDA and CDR2 is SQIVND (reference sequence). V was trimmed by 5 bases and J by 5 bases, leaving 16 bases between them.